One and the same sample provided the 21 T cell receptor beta chains below, sequenced in a study of cytomegalovirus exposure and HLA in healthy donors. A multiplex PCR was run with 60 Vbeta primers and 13 Jbeta primers. Method: immunoSEQ multiplex PCR; TCRdb's copy keeps in-frame clones and lacks some. The sample includes about 98,000 clones, around 86% of them seen just once. Sequencing input: PBMCs. The receptor set was obtained from a female donor in good health and CMV-seropositive.

V and J are TRBV5-1 and TRBJ1-1; D not certain. V lost 3 bases, J lost 1 base, and 10 bases lay in between. The CDR3 runs to 14 residues. The germline V gene has CDR1 SGHRS and CDR2 YFSETQ. The CDR3 DNA follows: TGCGCCAGCAGCTCCCGAGGAGGGAACACTGAAGCTTTCTTT. This encodes CASSSRGGNTEAFF.

V usage is TRBV7-3 and J usage is TRBJ2-2; the match to TRBD2 covers 9 bases. The CDR3 sequence is 16 residues long. Germline V CDR1 and CDR2: SGHTA, FQGTGA. V shed 4 bases, J shed 3 bases, and the junction held 6 bases outside the gene matches. Here the CDR3 reads CASSSRAGGDTGELFF. The DNA for the CDR3 is TGTGCCAGCAGCTCCCGCGCGGGAGGGGACACCGGGGAGCTGTTTTTT.

The rearrangement joins TRBV5-1 to TRBJ2-7; D might be TRBD1 (5 bases). Trimming took 4 bases from V and 0 from J, leaving 8 bases between them. There are 13 residues in the CDR3. Germline V gives CDR1 SGHRS, CDR2 YFSETQ. CDR3 amino acids: CASSPTVSYEQYF. CDR3 DNA: TGCGCCAGCAGCCCGACAGTCTCCTACGAGCAGTACTTC.

This clone came up once. This chain links TRBV28 with TRBJ1-5, with 8 bases that match TRBD1. This CDR3 region has 13 residues. The germline V gene has CDR1 MDHEN and CDR2 SYDVKM. After removal of 5 bases from V and 5 bases from J, the junction contained 2 bases not matched to a gene. CDR3 amino acids: CASSKQGDQPQHF. The DNA of the CDR3 is TGTGCCAGCAGTAAACAGGGGGATCAGCCCCAGCATTTT. Drawing the rest from reference TRBV28 and TRBJ1-5, the complete variable domain is DVKVTQSSRYLVKRTGEKVFLECVQDMDHENMFWYRQDPGLGLRLIYFSYDVKMKEKGDIPEGYSVSREKKERFSLILESASTNQTSMYLCASSKQGDQPQHFGDGTRLSIL.

The table lists this clone with a few counts. The J gene is TRBJ1-5, the V gene TRBV28, with 7 bases identical to TRBD1. V lost 6 bases, J lost 2 bases, and 4 bases stayed unmatched. The CDR3 contains 14 residues. The germline V gene encodes CDR1 MDHEN and CDR2 SYDVKM. The CDR3 nucleotides read TGTGCCAGCAGCCTTGACAGGGGCAATCAGCCCCAGCATTTT. Translated: CASSLDRGNQPQHF.

A few counts support this clone. This chain links TRBV29-1 with TRBJ2-7, with TRBD2 matching over 12 bases. Germline CDR1 is SQVTM and CDR2 is ANQGSEA. The CDR3 has 16 amino acids. V lost 0 bases to trimming and J lost 0 bases; unmatched junction nucleotides: 3. CDR3 nucleotide sequence: TGCAGCGTTGAAGACCCGGGACTAGCGGGCTCCTACGAGCAGTACTTC. Amino acids: CSVEDPGLAGSYEQYF.

This chain joins TRBV7-9 and TRBJ2-3, with D possibly being TRBD2 (6 bases). Germline V gene lookup returns CDR1 SEHNR and CDR2 FQNEAQ (reference sequence). V shed 2 bases and J shed 9 bases, with 9 bases lying between them. The CDR3 has 12 residues. The CDR3 is CASSLIAGTQYF. The CDR3 nucleotides are TGTGCCAGCAGCTTAATCGCGGGGACGCAGTATTTT.

The chain uses TRBV10-1 and TRBJ2-1; D gene uncertain. This CDR3 has 15 residues. V was trimmed by 6 bases and J by 0 bases, leaving 12 bases between them. Germline assignment: CDR1 WNHNN and CDR2 SYGVQD (reference sequence). The CDR3 DNA is TGCGCCAGCAGGAAAGACTCAAGCTCCTACAATGAGCAGTTCTTC. It yields the protein CASRKDSSSYNEQFF.

The rearrangement uses TRBV9 and TRBJ2-1; 7 bases line up with TRBD2. The CDR3 loop spans 13 amino acids. Germline assignment: CDR1 SGDLS and CDR2 YYNGEE. Trimming took 0 bases from V and 9 from J; bases not matched to a gene: 3. CDR3 in amino acids: CASSVGTRGEQFF. The CDR3 region has the DNA TGTGCCAGCAGCGTAGGGACTAGGGGTGAGCAGTTCTTC.

This clone was seen only once. The chain employs TRBV9 and TRBJ2-7; 16 bases are shared with TRBD2. CDR1 is SGDLS, CDR2 YYNGEE, per germline. CDR3 length: 20 amino acids. V lost 0 bases, J lost 1 base, and 10 bases stayed unmatched. For the CDR3, the DNA is TGTGCCAGCAGCGTAGATGCCGGGACTAGCGGGAGGGCCTGGTCCTACGAGCAGTACTTC. Its protein is CASSVDAGTSGRAWSYEQYF.

J is TRBJ2-7 and V is TRBV25-1; TRBD2 matches at 11 bases. The J segment lost 7 bases and the V segment lost 1 base, leaving 9 bases of the junction unmatched. Germline V gene sequence: CDR1 MGHDK, CDR2 SYGVNS. CDR3 length: 16 residues. The CDR3 coding sequence is TGTGCCAGCAGTGAATGGGGTAGCGGGGGGGCTGAAGAGCAGTACTTC. Translating it yields CASSEWGSGGAEEQYF.

There are a few counts of this clone. The rearrangement uses TRBV2 and TRBJ1-3, with no clear D. The germline V and J ends were trimmed by 7 bases and 6 bases, with 13 bases remaining between them. Germline-derived CDR1 and CDR2 are SNHLY and FYNNEI. This CDR3 region has 13 residues. The CDR3 spells CASTLISVNTIYF. The CDR3 DNA reads as TGTGCCAGCACCCTAATTAGTGTAAACACCATATATTTT.

The rearrangement uses TRBV30 and TRBJ1-2; TRBD1 aligns across 9 bases. This CDR3 region has 12 residues. Germline lookup yields CDR1 GTSNPN and CDR2 SVGIG (reference sequence). Trimming at V came to 5 bases and at J to 4 bases, leaving 2 bases not matched to a gene. Here the CDR3 DNA reads TGTGCCTGGGGACAGGGGAGCTATGGCTACACCTTC. As protein: CAWGQGSYGYTF. The complete variable domain, with remaining parts taken from reference TRBV30 and TRBJ1-2, reads SQTIHQWPATLVQPVGSPLSLECTVEGTSNPNLYWYRQAAGRGLQLLFYSVGIGQISSEVPQNLSASRPQDRQFILSSKKLLLSDSGFYLCAWGQGSYGYTFGSGTRLTVV.

The chain employs TRBV4-1 and TRBJ2-3; D unclear. CDR1 and CDR2 (germline): MGHRA, YSYEKL. There are 16 residues in the CDR3. Trimming took off 3 bases at V and 2 bases at J, with 15 bases between the two ends. CDR3 loop: CASSQSMALYTDTQYF. CDR3 coding DNA: TGCGCCAGCAGCCAGAGCATGGCACTATACACAGATACGCAGTATTTT.

The gene calls are TRBV11-1 and TRBJ2-7; 7 bases map to TRBD1. V shed 8 bases and J 0 bases; nucleotides not matched to a gene: 7. CDR3 length: 14 amino acids. Germline V gene sequence: CDR1 SGHAT, CDR2 FQDESV (reference sequence). CDR3 in DNA: TGTGCCAGCGGCCGGGACAGCAGCTCCTACGAGCAGTACTTC. This encodes CASGRDSSSYEQYF.

The chain recombines TRBV5-1 with TRBJ2-1; 9 bases are shared with TRBD2. The length of the CDR3 is 15 residues. CDR1 SGHRS and CDR2 YFSETQ come from the germline V gene. Germline trimming cut 0 bases from V and 6 bases from J; bases unmatched to any gene: 4. In DNA, the CDR3 is TGCGCCAGCAGCTTGGTAGCGGGGGCCTTCAATGAGCAGTTCTTC. Encoded protein: CASSLVAGAFNEQFF.

The chain has TRBV13 and TRBJ1-2; TRBD1 aligns across 7 bases. Unmatched junction bases numbered 5, after V lost 0 bases and J lost 1 base. CDR1 and CDR2 from the germline V gene are PRHDT and FYEKMQ (reference sequence). The CDR3 consists of 16 residues. The CDR3 region has the DNA TGTGCCAGCAGCTTAGGATGGGACAGCCTTAACTATGGCTACACCTTC. This gives the protein CASSLGWDSLNYGYTF.

On this clone: One junction end does not reproduce the germline sequence, and a read error may be involved. The CDR3 is CASSLTGSGGYPF. The CDR3 DNA follows: TGTGCCAGCAGCCTGACAGGGTCTGGTGGCTACCCCTTC. The rearrangement links TRBV5-6 to TRBJ1-2; TRBD1 aligns across 7 bases. The germline V gene has CDR1 SGHDT and CDR2 YYEEEE. This CDR3 region has 13 residues.

The chain combines TRBV10-3 with TRBJ2-7; 9 nucleotides agree with TRBD1. Germline values: CDR1 ENHRY, CDR2 SYGVKD. The CDR3 loop spans 15 amino acids. V dropped 3 bases and J dropped 7; count of bases not matched to a gene: 10. The CDR3 sequence is CAISDPGQGDGEQYF. CDR3 in DNA: TGTGCCATCAGTGACCCGGGACAGGGAGATGGAGAGCAGTACTTC.

The chain is built from TRBV7-3 and TRBJ2-7; D might be TRBD2 (6 bases). The germline V gene has CDR1 SGHTA and CDR2 FQGTGA. This CDR3 is 15 amino acids long. Trimming took 6 bases from V and 3 from J, leaving 18 bases between them. This chain's CDR3 is CASSPLGGKGYEQYF. CDR3 nucleotides: TGTGCCAGCAGTCCTCTCGGAGGGAAGGGCTACGAGCAGTACTTC.

The chain links TRBV12-5 to TRBJ2-3; TRBD2 matches at 13 bases. CDR1 is LGHNT, CDR2 FRNRAP, per germline. Trimming cost V 6 bases and J 3 bases; bases outside gene matches: 12. The CDR3 length is 18 residues. DNA for the CDR3: TGTGCTAGTGGATTAAGACTAGCGGGGGGCTTTAAAACAGATACGCAGTATTTT. Translating it yields CASGLRLAGGFKTDTQYF. The full variable domain, its missing parts supplied by reference TRBV12-5 and TRBJ2-3, is DARVTQTPRHKVTEMGQEVTMRCQPILGHNTVFWYRQTMMQGLELLAYFRNRAPLDDSGMPKDRFSAEMPDATLATLKIQPSEPRDSAVYFCASGLRLAGGFKTDTQYFGPGTRLTVL.